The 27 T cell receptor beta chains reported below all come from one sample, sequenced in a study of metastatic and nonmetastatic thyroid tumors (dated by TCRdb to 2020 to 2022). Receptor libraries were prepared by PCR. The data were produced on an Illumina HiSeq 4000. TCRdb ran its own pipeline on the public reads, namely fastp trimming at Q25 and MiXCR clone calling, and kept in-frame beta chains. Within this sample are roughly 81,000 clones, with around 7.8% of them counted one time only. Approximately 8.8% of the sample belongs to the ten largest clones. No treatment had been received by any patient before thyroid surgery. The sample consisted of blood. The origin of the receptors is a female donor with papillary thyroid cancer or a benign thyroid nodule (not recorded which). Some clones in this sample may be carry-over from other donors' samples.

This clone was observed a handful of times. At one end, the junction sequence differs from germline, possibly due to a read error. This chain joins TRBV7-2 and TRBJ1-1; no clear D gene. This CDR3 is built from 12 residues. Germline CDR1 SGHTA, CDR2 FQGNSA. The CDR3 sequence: CASRLMNTEASF. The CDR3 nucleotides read TGTGCCAGCAGGTTGATGAACACTGAAGCTTCCTTT.

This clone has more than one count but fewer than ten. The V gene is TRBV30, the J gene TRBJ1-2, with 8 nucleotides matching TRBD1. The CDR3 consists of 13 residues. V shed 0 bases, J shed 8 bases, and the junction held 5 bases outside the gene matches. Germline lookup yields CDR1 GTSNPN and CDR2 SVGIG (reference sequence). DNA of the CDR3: TGTGCCTGGAGTGTAGGACAGGGCTCAGGCTACACCTTC. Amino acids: CAWSVGQGSGYTF.

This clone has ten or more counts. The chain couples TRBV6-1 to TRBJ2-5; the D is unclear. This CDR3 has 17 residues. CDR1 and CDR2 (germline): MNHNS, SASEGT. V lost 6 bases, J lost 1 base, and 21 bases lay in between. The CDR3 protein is CASSRNEIRNIQETQYF. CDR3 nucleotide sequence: TGTGCCAGCAGCAGGAACGAGATCCGCAACATCCAAGAGACCCAGTACTTC.

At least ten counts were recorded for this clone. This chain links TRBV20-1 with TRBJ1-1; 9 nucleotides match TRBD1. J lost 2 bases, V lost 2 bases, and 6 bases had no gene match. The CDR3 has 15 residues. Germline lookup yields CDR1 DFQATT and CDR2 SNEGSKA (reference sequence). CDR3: CSARIQGAFNTEAFF. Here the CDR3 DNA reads TGCAGTGCTAGAATACAGGGGGCGTTTAACACTGAAGCTTTCTTT.

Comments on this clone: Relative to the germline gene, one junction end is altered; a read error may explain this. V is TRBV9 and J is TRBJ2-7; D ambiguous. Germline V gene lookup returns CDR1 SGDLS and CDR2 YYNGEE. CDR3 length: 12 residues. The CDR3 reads CASSLVQDEHYF. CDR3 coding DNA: TGTGCCAGCAGCTTAGTACAAGACGAGCATTACTTC.

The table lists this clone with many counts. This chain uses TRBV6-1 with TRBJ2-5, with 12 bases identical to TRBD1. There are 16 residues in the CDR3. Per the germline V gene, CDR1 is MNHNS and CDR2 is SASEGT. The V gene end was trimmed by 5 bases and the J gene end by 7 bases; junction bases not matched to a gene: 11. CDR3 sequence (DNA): TGTGCCAGCAGTCGATCGACCGGGACAGGGGGCGGGACCCAGTACTTC. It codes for CASSRSTGTGGGTQYF.

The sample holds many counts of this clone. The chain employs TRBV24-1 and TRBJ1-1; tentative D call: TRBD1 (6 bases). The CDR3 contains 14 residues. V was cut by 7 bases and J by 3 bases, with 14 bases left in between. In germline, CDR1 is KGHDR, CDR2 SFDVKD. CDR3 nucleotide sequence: TGTGCCACCAGAGCGACAGGTTCTGACACTGAAGCTTTCTTT. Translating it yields CATRATGSDTEAFF.

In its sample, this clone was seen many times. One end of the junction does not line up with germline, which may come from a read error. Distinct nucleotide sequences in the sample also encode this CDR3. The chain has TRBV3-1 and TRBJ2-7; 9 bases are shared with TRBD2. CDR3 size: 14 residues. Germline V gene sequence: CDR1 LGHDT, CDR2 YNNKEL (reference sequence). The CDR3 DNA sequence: TGTGCTAGCAGCCAACTAGCGGGCGGCGGCGAGCAGTACTTC. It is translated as CASSQLAGGGEQYF.

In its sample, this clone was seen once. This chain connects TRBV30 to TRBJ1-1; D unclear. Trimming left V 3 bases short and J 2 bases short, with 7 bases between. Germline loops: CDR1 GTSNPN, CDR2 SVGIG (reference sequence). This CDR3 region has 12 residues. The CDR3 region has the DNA TGTGCCTGGAGGTTCGGCAACACTGAAGCTTTCTTT. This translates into CAWRFGNTEAFF.

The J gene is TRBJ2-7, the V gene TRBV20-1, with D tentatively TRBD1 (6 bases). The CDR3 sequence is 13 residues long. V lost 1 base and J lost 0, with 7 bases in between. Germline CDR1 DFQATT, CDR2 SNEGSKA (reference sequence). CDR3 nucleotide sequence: TGCAGTGCTAGAGGACAGGACTCCTACGAGCAGTACTTC. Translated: CSARGQDSYEQYF.

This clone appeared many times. In nucleotides, the CDR3 is TGCGCCAGCAGCCTAACAGGTTCCACAGGTGAAAAACTGTTTTTT. Protein product: CASSLTGSTGEKLFF. The chain recombines TRBV5-1 with TRBJ1-4, with D maybe TRBD1 (5 bases). CDR1 is SGHRS, CDR2 YFSETQ, per germline. The ends were cut back, 4 bases at V and 7 bases at J, with 17 bases in the middle. CDR3 length: 15 amino acids.

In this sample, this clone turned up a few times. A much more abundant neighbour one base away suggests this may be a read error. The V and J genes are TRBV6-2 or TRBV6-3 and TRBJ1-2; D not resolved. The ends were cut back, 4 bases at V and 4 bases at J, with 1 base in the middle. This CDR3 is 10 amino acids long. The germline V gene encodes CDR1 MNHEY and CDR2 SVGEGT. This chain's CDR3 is CASSSYGYTF. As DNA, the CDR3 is TGTGCCAGCAGTTCCTATGGCTACACCTTC.

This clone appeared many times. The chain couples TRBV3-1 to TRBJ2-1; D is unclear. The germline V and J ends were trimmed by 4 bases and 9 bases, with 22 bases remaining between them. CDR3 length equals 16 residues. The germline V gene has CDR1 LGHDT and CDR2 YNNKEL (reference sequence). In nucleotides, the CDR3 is TGTGCCAGCAGCCCCCCGGCGGCAGAATTGATTTCTGAGCAGTTCTTC. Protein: CASSPPAAELISEQFF.

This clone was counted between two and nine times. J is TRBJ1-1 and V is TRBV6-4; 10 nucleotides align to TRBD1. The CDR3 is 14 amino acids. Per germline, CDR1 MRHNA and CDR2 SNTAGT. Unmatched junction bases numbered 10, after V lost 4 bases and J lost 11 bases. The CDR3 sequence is CASSGNPGQGTAFF. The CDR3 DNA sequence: TGTGCCAGCAGTGGGAACCCGGGACAGGGGACGGCTTTCTTT.

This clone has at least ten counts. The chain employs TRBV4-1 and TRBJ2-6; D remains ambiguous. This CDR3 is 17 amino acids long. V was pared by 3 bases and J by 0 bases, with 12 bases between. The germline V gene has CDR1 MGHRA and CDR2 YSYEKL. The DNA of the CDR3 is TGCGCCAGCAGCCACCCCCCGGGTGCCTCTGGGGCCAACGTCCTGACTTTC. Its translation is CASSHPPGASGANVLTF.

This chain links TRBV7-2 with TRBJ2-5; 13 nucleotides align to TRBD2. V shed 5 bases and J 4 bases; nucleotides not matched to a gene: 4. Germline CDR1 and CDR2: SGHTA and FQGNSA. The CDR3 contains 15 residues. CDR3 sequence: CASSLLAGGPETQYF. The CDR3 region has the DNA TGTGCCAGCAGCCTACTAGCGGGGGGGCCAGAGACCCAGTACTTC.

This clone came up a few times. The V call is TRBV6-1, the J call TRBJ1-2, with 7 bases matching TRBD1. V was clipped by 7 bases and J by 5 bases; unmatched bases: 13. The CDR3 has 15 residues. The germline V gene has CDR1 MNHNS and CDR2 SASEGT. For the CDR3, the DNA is TGTGCCAGCATCCCGGATGGAGGGGGCGCTTATGGCTACACCTTC. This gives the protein CASIPDGGGAYGYTF.

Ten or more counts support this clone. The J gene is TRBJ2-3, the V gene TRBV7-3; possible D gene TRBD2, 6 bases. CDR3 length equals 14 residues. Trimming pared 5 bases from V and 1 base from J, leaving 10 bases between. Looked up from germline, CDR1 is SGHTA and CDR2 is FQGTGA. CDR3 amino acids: CASSPGVGTDTQYF. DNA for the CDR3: TGTGCCAGCAGCCCGGGGGTAGGCACAGATACGCAGTATTTT.

The CDR3 spells CASSHGGYKWAGQYF. Here the CDR3 DNA reads TGTGCCAGCAGTCACGGGGGTTACAAATGGGCCGGGCAGTACTTC. This sequence joins TRBV12-3 or TRBV12-4 and TRBJ2-7, with TRBD2 as a possible D gene (6 bases). Between the trimmed V and J ends, which lost 5 bases and 9 bases, there was a span of 23 bases. This CDR3 spans 15 amino acids.

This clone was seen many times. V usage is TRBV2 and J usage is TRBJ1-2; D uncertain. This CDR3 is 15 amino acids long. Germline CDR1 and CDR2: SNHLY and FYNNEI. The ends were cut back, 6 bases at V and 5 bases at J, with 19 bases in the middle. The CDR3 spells CASRMKVTKLYGYTF. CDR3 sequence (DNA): TGTGCCAGCAGGATGAAGGTAACAAAACTATATGGCTACACCTTC.

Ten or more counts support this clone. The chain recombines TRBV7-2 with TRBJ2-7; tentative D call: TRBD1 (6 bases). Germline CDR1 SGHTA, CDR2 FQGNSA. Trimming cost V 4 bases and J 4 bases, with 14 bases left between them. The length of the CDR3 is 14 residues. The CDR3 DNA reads TGTGCCAGCAGCTCATACAGGGCATGGTACGAGCAGTACTTC. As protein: CASSSYRAWYEQYF.

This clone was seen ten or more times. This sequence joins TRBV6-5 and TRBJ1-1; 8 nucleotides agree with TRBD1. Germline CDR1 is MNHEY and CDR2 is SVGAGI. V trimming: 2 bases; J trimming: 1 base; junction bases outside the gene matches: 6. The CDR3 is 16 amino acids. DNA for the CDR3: TGTGCCAGCAGTTACCCGGACAGGGAGAAGAACACTGAAGCTTTCTTT. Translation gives CASSYPDREKNTEAFF.

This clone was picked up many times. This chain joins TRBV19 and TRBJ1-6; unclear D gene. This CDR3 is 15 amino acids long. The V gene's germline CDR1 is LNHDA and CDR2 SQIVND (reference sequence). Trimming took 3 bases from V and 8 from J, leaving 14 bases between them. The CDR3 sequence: CASSMIRSRDSPLHF. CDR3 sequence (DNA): TGTGCCAGTAGTATGATCAGGTCGCGAGATTCACCCCTCCACTTT.

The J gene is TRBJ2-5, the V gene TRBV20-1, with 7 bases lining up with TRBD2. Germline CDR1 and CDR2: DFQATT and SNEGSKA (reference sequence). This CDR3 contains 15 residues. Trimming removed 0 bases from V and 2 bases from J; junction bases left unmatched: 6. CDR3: CSARDHNGGQETQYF. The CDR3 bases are TGCAGTGCTAGAGATCATAACGGGGGGCAAGAGACCCAGTACTTC.

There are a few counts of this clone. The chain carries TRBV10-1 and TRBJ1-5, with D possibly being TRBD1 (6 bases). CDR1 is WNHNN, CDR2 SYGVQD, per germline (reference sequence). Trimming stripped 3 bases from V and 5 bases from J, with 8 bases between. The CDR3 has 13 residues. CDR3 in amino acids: CASSDRGDQPQHF. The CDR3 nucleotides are TGCGCCAGCAGTGACAGGGGAGATCAGCCCCAGCATTTT.

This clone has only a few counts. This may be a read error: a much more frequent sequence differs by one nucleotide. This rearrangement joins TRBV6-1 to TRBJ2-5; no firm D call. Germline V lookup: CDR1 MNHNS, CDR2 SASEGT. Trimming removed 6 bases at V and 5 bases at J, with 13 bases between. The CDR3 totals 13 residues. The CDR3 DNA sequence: TGTGCCAGCAGCCGTGGCTTGTGGGAGACCCAGTACTTC. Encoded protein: CASSRGLWETQYF.

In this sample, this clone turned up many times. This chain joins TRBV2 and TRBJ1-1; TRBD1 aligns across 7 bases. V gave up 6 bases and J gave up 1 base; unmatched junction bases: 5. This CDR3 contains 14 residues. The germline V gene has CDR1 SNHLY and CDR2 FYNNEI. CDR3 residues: CASRPRTGNTEAFF. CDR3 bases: TGTGCCAGCAGACCGAGGACAGGGAACACTGAAGCTTTCTTT.